The clone carrying this T cell receptor (beta chain) has more than one count but fewer than ten. The data originate from a study of blood T cells in healthy people across ages. A second PCR of about 7 to 11 cycles used a sample-barcoded 5' primer and a J-beta primer mix. TCRdb called the 5' RACE reads again in MiXCR, with one record for every CDR3 protein. The sample has fewer than 1,200,000 distinct CDR3 sequences, 25% seen once. The length of the CDR3 is 13 residues. Per germline, CDR1 SQVTM and CDR2 ANQGSEA. Deletions cut 5 bases from V and 3 bases from J, with 13 bases between. The same data also contributed to another study, on T cells of mothers and their children.

This chain links TRBV29-1 with TRBJ2-5, with D possibly called TRBD1 or TRBD2 (7 bases each). This clonotype originated in a girl aged 2 to 10 in good health. Sequenced: blood. CDR3 loop: CSVMGGGEETQYF. The CDR3 DNA reads TGCAGCGTTATGGGAGGGGGCGAAGAGACCCAGTACTTC.